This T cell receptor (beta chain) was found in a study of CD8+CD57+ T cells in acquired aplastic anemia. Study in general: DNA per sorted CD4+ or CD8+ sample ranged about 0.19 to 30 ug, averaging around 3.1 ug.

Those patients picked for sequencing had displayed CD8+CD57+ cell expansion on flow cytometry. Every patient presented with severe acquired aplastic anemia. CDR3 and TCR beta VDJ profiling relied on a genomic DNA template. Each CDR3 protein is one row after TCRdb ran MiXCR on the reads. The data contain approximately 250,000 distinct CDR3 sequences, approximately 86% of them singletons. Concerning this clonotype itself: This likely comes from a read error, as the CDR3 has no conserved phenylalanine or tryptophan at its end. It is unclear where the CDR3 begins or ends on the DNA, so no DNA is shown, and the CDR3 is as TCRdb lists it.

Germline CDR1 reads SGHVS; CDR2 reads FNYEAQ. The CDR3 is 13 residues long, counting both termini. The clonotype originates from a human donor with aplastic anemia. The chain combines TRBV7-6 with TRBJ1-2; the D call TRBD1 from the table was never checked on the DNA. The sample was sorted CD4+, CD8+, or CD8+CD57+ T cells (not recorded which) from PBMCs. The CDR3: CASSHRGRDDEQY.